These 9 T cell receptor beta chains share one sample of origin, sequenced in a study of Ad26.COV2.S vaccination and SARS-CoV-2 variants. Treatment reported: about 20 received Ad26.COV2.S at low or high dose, single or two shots; about five received placebo; per-sample allocation not given. The investigators took samples on day 63 after the first vaccine or placebo injection. TCRdb's copy holds only in-frame clones and misses some; the assay was immunoSEQ multiplex PCR. The data show 300,000 to 500,000 clones, 70% to 90% seen once. Sequencing used peripheral blood, obtained in a trial of Ad26.COV2.S vaccine versus placebo. The receptor set was obtained from a person aged 18 to 65 who received the Ad26.COV2.S COVID-19 vaccine or a placebo.

The chain links TRBV3-1 (or the pseudogene TRBV3-2) to TRBJ1-2, with D tentatively TRBD1 (6 bases). The CDR3 spans 15 residues. CDR1 LGHDT and CDR2 YNNKEL come from the germline V gene (reference sequence). Trimming removed 4 bases at V and 4 bases at J, with 16 bases between. In DNA, the CDR3 is TGTGCCAGCAGCCCCGAACCCGACAGGTCCTATGGCTACACCTTC. This translates into CASSPEPDRSYGYTF.

The J gene is TRBJ1-1, the V gene TRBV5-1; no reliable D call. Germline CDR1 and CDR2: SGHRS and YFSETQ. The V end lost 0 bases, the J end lost 0 bases, and 15 bases lay between the germline ends. The CDR3 runs to 17 residues. The CDR3 DNA sequence: TGCGCCAGCAGCTTGGGTCGGGGAGGAGGGATGAACACTGAAGCTTTCTTT. This gives the protein CASSLGRGGGMNTEAFF.

The chain has TRBV14 and TRBJ2-1; 7 bases align to TRBD1. Losses at the gene ends were 5 bases for V and 0 bases for J; bases not matched to a gene: 7. The germline CDR1 and CDR2 sequences are SGHDN and FVKESK. CDR3 length equals 16 residues. In DNA, the CDR3 is TGTGCCAGCAGCTACAGGGGTAGAATCTCCTACAATGAGCAGTTCTTC. Its translation: CASSYRGRISYNEQFF.

The chain links TRBV3-1 (or the pseudogene TRBV3-2) to TRBJ2-1, with D possibly matching TRBD2 (5 bases). Trimming removed 3 bases from V and 7 bases from J, with 13 bases in between. CDR3 size: 14 residues. CDR1 LGHDT and CDR2 YNNKEL come from the germline V gene (reference sequence). The CDR3 nucleotides are TGTGCCAGCAGCCAGTTGCCCCAGCGGAATGAGCAGTTCTTC. As protein: CASSQLPQRNEQFF.

The rearrangement uses TRBV5-4 and TRBJ1-1; D uncertain. The CDR3 loop spans 14 amino acids. The V and J ends lost 5 bases and 3 bases respectively, with 14 bases between them. Germline values: CDR1 SGHNT, CDR2 YYREEE (reference sequence). The chain's CDR3 is CASSPQSPYTEAFF. The CDR3, as DNA: TGTGCCAGCAGTCCTCAAAGTCCCTACACTGAAGCTTTCTTT.

The CDR3 loop reads CATSDRTGDSNQPQHF. CDR3 DNA sequence: TGTGCCACCAGTGATCGGACAGGAGATAGCAATCAGCCCCAGCATTTT. The chain carries TRBV24-1 and TRBJ1-5; 7 bases are shared with TRBD1. The V gene end was trimmed by 3 bases and the J gene end by 0 bases; junction bases not matched to a gene: 4. The germline V gene encodes CDR1 KGHDR and CDR2 SFDVKD. This CDR3 region has 16 residues.

The sample holds a few counts of this clone. The gene calls are TRBV19 and TRBJ1-2; D gene unclear. V dropped 3 bases and J dropped 3 bases, with 14 bases sitting between them. Germline V lookup: CDR1 LNHDA, CDR2 SQIVND (reference sequence). CDR3 length: 15 amino acids. CDR3 bases: TGTGCCAGTAGTATCGTGAGGGAGGTGGACTATGGCTACACCTTC. This codes for CASSIVREVDYGYTF.

J is TRBJ1-3 and V is TRBV3-1 (or the pseudogene TRBV3-2); no reliable D call. V lost 4 bases, J lost 2 bases, and 15 bases lay in between. Looked up from germline, CDR1 is LGHDT and CDR2 is YNNKEL (reference sequence). This CDR3 contains 16 residues. CDR3 sequence: CASSPIFSITGNTIYF. As DNA, the CDR3 is TGTGCCAGCAGCCCTATTTTCAGTATAACTGGAAACACCATATATTTT.

The rearrangement joins TRBV9 to TRBJ2-2; D may be TRBD2 (5 bases). With 2 bases removed from V and 6 bases from J, the gap between germline ends came to 11 bases. Germline V CDR1 and CDR2: SGDLS, YYNGEE. The CDR3 is made up of 14 amino acids. CDR3 region: CASSVDWAAGELFF. In DNA form, the CDR3 reads TGTGCCAGCAGCGTGGACTGGGCAGCCGGGGAGCTGTTTTTT.